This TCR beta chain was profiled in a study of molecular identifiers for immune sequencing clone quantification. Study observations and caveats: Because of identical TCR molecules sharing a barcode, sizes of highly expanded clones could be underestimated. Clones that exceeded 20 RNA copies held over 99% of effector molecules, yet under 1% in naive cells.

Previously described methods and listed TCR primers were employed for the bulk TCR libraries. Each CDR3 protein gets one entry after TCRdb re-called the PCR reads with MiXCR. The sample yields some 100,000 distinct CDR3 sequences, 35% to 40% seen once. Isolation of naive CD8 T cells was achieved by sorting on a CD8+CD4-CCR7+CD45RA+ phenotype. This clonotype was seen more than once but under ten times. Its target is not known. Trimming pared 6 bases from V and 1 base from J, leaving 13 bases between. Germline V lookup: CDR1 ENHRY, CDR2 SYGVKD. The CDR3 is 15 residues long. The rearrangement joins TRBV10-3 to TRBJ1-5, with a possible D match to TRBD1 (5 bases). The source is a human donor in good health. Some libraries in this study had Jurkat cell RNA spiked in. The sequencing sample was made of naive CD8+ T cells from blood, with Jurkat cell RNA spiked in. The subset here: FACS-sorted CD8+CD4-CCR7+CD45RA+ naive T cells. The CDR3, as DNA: TGTGCCATCAGGACAGTCAATGACAGCAATCAGCCCCAGCATTTT. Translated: CAIRTVNDSNQPQHF.